The TCR beta chain under discussion was sequenced for a study of beta chain features in type 1 diabetes. This clone was observed a few times. Its antigen is currently unknown. CD45RO/CCR7/CD25/CD127/CD95/CD27 sorting isolated CD4+ naive, central memory, regulatory and stem cell-like memory cells. Sorting produced populations that all topped 95% purity. Expressed TCRB transcripts were sequenced because the entire RNA isolate underwent reverse transcription. TCRdb's copy holds only in-frame clones and misses some; the assay was immunoSEQ multiplex PCR. The repertoire includes around 600,000 clones, around an eighth of them detected once, and roughly 0.11% sits in the top ten. Study outcomes and limitations: TCRB CDR3s from Type 1 diabetes patients were moderately but significantly shorter in all four CD4+ subsets.

This sequence originates from a young man with type 1 diabetes. The sample consisted of naive CD4+ T cells from blood.

In DNA, the CDR3 is TGTGCCAGCATGCTTCGGGACAGGGGGCCTGGGGAGCAGTACTTC. This gives the protein CASMLRDRGPGEQYF. The chain has TRBV5-4 and TRBJ2-7, with 12 positions matching TRBD1. The CDR3 has 15 residues. Germline V gives CDR1 SGHNT, CDR2 YYREEE (reference sequence). With V trimmed by 6 bases and J by 7 bases, 11 bases remained unmatched.